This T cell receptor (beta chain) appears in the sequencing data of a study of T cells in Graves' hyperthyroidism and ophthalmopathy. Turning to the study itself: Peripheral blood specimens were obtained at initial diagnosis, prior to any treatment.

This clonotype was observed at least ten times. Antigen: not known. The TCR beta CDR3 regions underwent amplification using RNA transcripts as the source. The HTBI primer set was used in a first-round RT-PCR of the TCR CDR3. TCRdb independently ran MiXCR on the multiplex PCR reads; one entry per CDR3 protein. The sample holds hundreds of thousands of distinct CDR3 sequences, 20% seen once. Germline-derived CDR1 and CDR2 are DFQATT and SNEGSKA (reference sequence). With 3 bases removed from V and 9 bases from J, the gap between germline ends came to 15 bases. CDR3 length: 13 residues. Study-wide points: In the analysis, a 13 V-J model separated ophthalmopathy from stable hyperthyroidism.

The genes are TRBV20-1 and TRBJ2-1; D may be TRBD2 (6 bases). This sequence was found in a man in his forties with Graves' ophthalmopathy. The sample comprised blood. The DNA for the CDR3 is TGCAGTGCTAGCGATTTCCCGACTAGTGAGCAGTTCTTC. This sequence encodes CSASDFPTSEQFF.